Described below is a single T cell receptor beta chain sequence and its context. What it binds is unknown. This CDR3 spans 15 amino acids. Germline CDR1 and CDR2: LGHNA and YSLEER. Trimming took 1 base from V and 6 from J, leaving 13 bases between them. These data come from a study of cytomegalovirus exposure and HLA in healthy donors. Regarding the study as a whole: On later analysis, the bulk of CMV-associated TCR beta chains appeared to be HLA-restricted. The listing of approximately 160 TCR beta chains classed them as cytomegalovirus-associated.

Researchers ran the PCR with 60 Vbeta and 13 Jbeta primers. Assay used: immunoSEQ multiplex PCR; TCRdb lists only in-frame clones, some missing. This sample has more than 140,000 clones, with 60% to 80% found just once. The genes are TRBV4-3 and TRBJ1-5; tentatively, D is TRBD1 (5 bases). The clonotype was recovered from a male donor in good health and CMV-seronegative. Sample: PBMCs. The chain's CDR3 is CASSQAYAGIQPQHF. The CDR3 bases are TGCGCCAGCAGCCAAGCATACGCAGGGATTCAGCCCCAGCATTTT.